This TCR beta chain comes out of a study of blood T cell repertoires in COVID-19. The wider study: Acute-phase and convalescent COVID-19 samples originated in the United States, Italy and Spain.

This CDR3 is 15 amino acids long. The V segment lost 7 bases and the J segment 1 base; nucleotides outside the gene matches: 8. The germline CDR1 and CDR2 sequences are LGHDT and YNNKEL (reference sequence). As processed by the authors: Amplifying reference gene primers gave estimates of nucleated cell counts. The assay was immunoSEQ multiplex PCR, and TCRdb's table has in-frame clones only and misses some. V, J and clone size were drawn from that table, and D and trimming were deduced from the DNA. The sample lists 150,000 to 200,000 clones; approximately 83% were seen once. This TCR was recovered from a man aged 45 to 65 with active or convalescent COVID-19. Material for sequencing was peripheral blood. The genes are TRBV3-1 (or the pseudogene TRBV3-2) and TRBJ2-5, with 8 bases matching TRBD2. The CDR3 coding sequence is TGTGCCAGCACCCTCGGGGGGGGTCTCCAAGAGACCCAGTACTTC. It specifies CASTLGGGLQETQYF.